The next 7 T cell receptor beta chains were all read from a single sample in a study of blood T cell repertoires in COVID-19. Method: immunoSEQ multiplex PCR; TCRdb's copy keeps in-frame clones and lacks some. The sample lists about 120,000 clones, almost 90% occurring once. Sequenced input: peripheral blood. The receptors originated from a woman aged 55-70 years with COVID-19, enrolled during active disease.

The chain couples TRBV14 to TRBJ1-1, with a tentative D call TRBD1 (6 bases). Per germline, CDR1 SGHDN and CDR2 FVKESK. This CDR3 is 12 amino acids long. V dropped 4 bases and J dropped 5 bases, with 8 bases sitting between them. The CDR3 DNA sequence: TGTGCCAGCAGCCGCCAGGGGACTGAAGCTTTCTTT. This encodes CASSRQGTEAFF.

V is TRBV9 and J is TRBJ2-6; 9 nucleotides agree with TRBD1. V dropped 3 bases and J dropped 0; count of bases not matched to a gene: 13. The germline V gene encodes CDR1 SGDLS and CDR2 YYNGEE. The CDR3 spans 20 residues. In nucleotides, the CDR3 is TGTGCCAGCAGCGCGAGGGGTCCGGGACAGGGCCCCTCTGGGGCCAACGTCCTGACTTTC. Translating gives CASSARGPGQGPSGANVLTF.

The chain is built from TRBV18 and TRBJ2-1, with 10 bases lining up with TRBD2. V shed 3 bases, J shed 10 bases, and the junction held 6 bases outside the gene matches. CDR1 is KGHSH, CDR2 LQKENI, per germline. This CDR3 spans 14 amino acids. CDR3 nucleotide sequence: TGTGCCAGCTCACCCCAGCGGGGGGGCAGAGAGCAGTTCTTC. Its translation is CASSPQRGGREQFF.

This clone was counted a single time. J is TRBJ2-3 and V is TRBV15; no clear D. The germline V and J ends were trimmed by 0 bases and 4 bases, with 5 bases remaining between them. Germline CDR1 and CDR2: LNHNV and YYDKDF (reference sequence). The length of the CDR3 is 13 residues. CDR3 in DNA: TGTGCCACCAGCAGAGATCGGTCAGATACGCAGTATTTT. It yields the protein CATSRDRSDTQYF.

The CDR3 sequence: CASSLTGNTDTQYF. The CDR3 DNA is TGTGCCAGCAGCCTCACAGGGAACACAGATACGCAGTATTTT. The chain links TRBV14 to TRBJ2-3; tentative D call: TRBD1 (6 bases). V gave up 4 bases and J gave up 2 bases, with 10 bases separating them. The CDR3 length is 14 residues. Germline loops: CDR1 SGHDN, CDR2 FVKESK.

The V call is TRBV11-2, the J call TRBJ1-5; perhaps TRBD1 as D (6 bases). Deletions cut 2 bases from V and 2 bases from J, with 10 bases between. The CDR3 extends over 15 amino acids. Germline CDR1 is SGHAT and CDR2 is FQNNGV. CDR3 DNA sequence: TGTGCCAGCAGCTTATCAGGGGAAGGCAATCAGCCCCAGCATTTT. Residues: CASSLSGEGNQPQHF.

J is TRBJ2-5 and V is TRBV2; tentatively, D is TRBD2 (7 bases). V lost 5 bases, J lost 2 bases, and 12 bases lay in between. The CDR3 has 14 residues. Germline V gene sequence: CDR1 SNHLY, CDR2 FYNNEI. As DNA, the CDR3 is TGTGCCAGCAGTTTAGGGGGGGCTCAAGAGACCCAGTACTTC. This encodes CASSLGGAQETQYF.